The present T cell receptor beta chain was sequenced within a study of cytomegalovirus exposure and HLA in healthy donors. Points from the study as a whole: Researchers reported in a later analysis that a missense DCLRE1C variant was tied to TCR beta V- and J-gene trimming.

On this clone: Its target is unknown.

Trimming took 4 bases from V and 4 from J, leaving 10 bases between them. This CDR3 has 13 amino acids. Germline V lookup: CDR1 SGHRS, CDR2 YFSETQ. The PCR had 60 Vbeta and 13 Jbeta primers. Per the original data handling: There were around 80 million unique TCR beta chains by a later count, and approximately 10 million of them were shared. Sequenced by immunoSEQ multiplex PCR; TCRdb stores in-frame clones only, minus some. The V and J calls and clone size were taken over from that table, and D and trimming were inferred from the DNA. The sample carries over 150,000 clones, approximately 80% recorded once.

The TCR originated in a man between 35 and 55 years old in good health and CMV-seronegative. V and J are TRBV5-1 and TRBJ2-3; D might be TRBD2 (5 bases). The sequenced material came from PBMCs. The CDR3 reads CASSPAGADTQYF. In nucleotides, the CDR3 is TGCGCCAGCAGCCCCGCGGGCGCAGATACGCAGTATTTT.